These 3 T cell receptor beta chains share one sample of origin, sequenced in a study of OX40 agonist ivuxolimab in advanced cancers. The library came from the immunoSEQ multiplex PCR assay. TCRdb holds this immuneACCESS table with in-frame rearrangements only. Some clones are missing; in checked studies, unresolved V genes explain under half, and the rest has no known cause. This sample lists 70,000 to 80,000 clones; approximately 93% were detected once. About 6.4% of the sample goes to the ten largest clones. Specimen: CD4+ or CD8+ T cells sorted from blood, collected in a trial of the OX40 agonist ivuxolimab. These receptors were obtained from an adult with an advanced solid tumor such as melanoma, head and neck, liver or kidney cancer.

The V gene is TRBV6-1, the J gene TRBJ1-1, with 12 bases matching TRBD1. The CDR3 has 17 amino acids. Losses at the gene ends were 2 bases for V and 1 base for J; bases not matched to a gene: 5. The germline V gene encodes CDR1 MNHNS and CDR2 SASEGT. The CDR3 DNA follows: TGTGCCAGCAGTGAATGGGACAGGGGGCGCGGGAACACTGAAGCTTTCTTT. Its translation is CASSEWDRGRGNTEAFF.

The chain has TRBV7-9 and TRBJ2-7; 11 bases fit TRBD2. Losses at the gene ends were 4 bases for V and 6 bases for J; bases not matched to a gene: 2. The CDR3 spans 13 residues. Germline V gene sequence: CDR1 SEHNR, CDR2 FQNEAQ (reference sequence). CDR3 protein: CASSYGLAGEQYF. The CDR3 DNA reads as TGTGCCAGCAGCTATGGACTAGCGGGCGAGCAGTACTTC.

The chain has TRBV7-7 and TRBJ2-1, with 13 bases identical to TRBD2. CDR1 is SSHAT and CDR2 is FNYEAQ in the germline V gene (reference sequence). This CDR3 has 16 residues. Trimming removed 4 bases from V and 9 bases from J; junction bases left unmatched: 9. The CDR3 protein is CASSSELAGGPGEQFF. The CDR3 DNA reads as TGTGCCAGCAGCTCCGAACTAGCGGGAGGGCCGGGTGAGCAGTTCTTC. The whole variable domain, remainder taken from reference TRBV7-7 and TRBJ2-1, is GAGVSQSPRYKVTKRGQDVTLRCDPISSHATLYWYQQALGQGPEFLTYFNYEAQPDKSGLPSDRFSAERPEGSISTLTIQRTEQRDSAMYRCASSSELAGGPGEQFFGPGTRLTVL.